This is a list of T cell receptor beta chains from one sample in a study of early T cells in non-severe SARS-CoV-2 infection. TCRdb redid the calling of the 5' RACE reads with MiXCR, one entry per CDR3 protein. The profile shows more than 15,000 distinct CDR3 sequences, more than 5% of them singletons. Sequencing was carried out using whole blood. These receptors came from an adult who was a healthcare worker with PCR-confirmed SARS-CoV-2 infection or an uninfected control (not recorded which). Each CDR3 is given with its conserved first and last residue. The D gene is left open where the match is weak. Clone size, where shown, is once, few, many, or a class for clones that have expanded.

CDR3 DNA: TGTGCCATCAGTGAGCCGTCCGGGGCACAAATGGAGCAGTTCTTC
CDR3 protein: CAISEPSGAQMEQFF
D gene: -
V gene: TRBV10-3
J gene: TRBJ2-1
clone size: few

CDR3 DNA: TGTGCCATCAGTGAGGGACAAGAGACCCAGTACTTC
CDR3 protein: CAISEGQETQYF
D gene: -
V gene: TRBV10-3
J gene: TRBJ2-5
clone size: few

CDR3 DNA: TGTGCCAGCAGCTTGGGGAATGACAGGGCTGGCTACACCTTC
CDR3 protein: CASSLGNDRAGYTF
D gene: TRBD1
V gene: TRBV5-6
J gene: TRBJ1-2
clone size: medium-sized

CDR3 DNA: TGCAGTGCCACTAGGACCCGGGAATTACAGCATTTT
CDR3 protein: CSATRTRELQHF
D gene: -
V gene: TRBV20-1
J gene: TRBJ1-5
clone size: many

CDR3 DNA: TGCAGTGCTAGAGAGCCGGGACTAGCGGAATACGAGCAGTACTTC
CDR3 protein: CSAREPGLAEYEQYF
D gene: TRBD2
V gene: TRBV20-1
J gene: TRBJ2-7
clone size: many

CDR3 DNA: TGTGCCAGCAGCCAGGGTACAGGCCAGAATTCACCCCTCCACTTT
CDR3 protein: CASSQGTGQNSPLHF
D gene: -
V gene: TRBV3-1
J gene: TRBJ1-6
clone size: many

CDR3 DNA: TGCAGTGCTAGGCCCGGAGGAACGGGACTAGCGGGAGGATCGTTCTTCGAGCAGTTCTTC
CDR3 protein: CSARPGGTGLAGGSFFEQFF
D gene: TRBD2
V gene: TRBV20-1
J gene: TRBJ2-1
clone size: many

CDR3 DNA: TGTGCCAGTAGTATAGGTTTTGGGGATACGCAGTATTTT
CDR3 protein: CASSIGFGDTQYF
D gene: -
V gene: TRBV19
J gene: TRBJ2-3
clone size: many

CDR3 DNA: TGTGCTAGTGGTTTGGTACGGGGCGGGACTAGCGGGACAGGAGGTACGCAGTATTTT
CDR3 protein: CASGLVRGGTSGTGGTQYF
D gene: TRBD2
V gene: TRBV12-5
J gene: TRBJ2-3
clone size: many

CDR3 DNA: TGCAGTGCTAGAGGACTAGCGCGATACAATGAGCAGTTCTTC
CDR3 protein: CSARGLARYNEQFF
D gene: TRBD2
V gene: TRBV20-1
J gene: TRBJ2-1
clone size: many

CDR3 DNA: TGCGCCAGCAGCTCTGACAGGCTCCATGGCTACACCTTC
CDR3 protein: CASSSDRLHGYTF
D gene: -
V gene: TRBV5-1
J gene: TRBJ1-2
clone size: many

CDR3 DNA: TGTGCCACCGATTCCGGGACTAGCGGGATAAGTAACAATGAGCAGTTCTTC
CDR3 protein: CATDSGTSGISNNEQFF
D gene: TRBD2
V gene: TRBV24-1
J gene: TRBJ2-1
clone size: medium-sized

CDR3 DNA: TGTGCCAGCAGCCGCCAGTTCGCGAACACCGGGGAGCTGTTTTTT
CDR3 protein: CASSRQFANTGELFF
D gene: -
V gene: TRBV14
J gene: TRBJ2-2
clone size: few

CDR3 DNA: TGTGCCAGTAGTTTTGCGTACCAAGAGACCCAGTACTTC
CDR3 protein: CASSFAYQETQYF
D gene: -
V gene: TRBV19
J gene: TRBJ2-5
clone size: many

CDR3 DNA: TGTGCCAGCACCTCAAGCCGTCCCGAGCAGTACTTC
CDR3 protein: CASTSSRPEQYF
D gene: -
V gene: TRBV28
J gene: TRBJ2-7
clone size: many

CDR3 DNA: TGTGCCAGCAGTGTTTCGGAGAACACCGGGGAGCTGTTTTTT
CDR3 protein: CASSVSENTGELFF
D gene: -
V gene: TRBV6-1
J gene: TRBJ2-2
clone size: many

CDR3 DNA: TGTGCCAGCAGCCCGATGATGGACAGGGAAGGAAACACCATATATTTT
CDR3 protein: CASSPMMDREGNTIYF
D gene: TRBD1
V gene: TRBV4-2
J gene: TRBJ1-3
clone size: many

CDR3 DNA: TGTGCCTTGCTGGACTACCCTCTTAACAATGAGCAGTTCTTC
CDR3 protein: CALLDYPLNNEQFF
D gene: -
V gene: TRBV30
J gene: TRBJ2-1
clone size: many

CDR3 DNA: TGTGCCAGCAGTTCCCTAGCGGGAGGCCGAGCGAACACCGGGGAGCTGTTTTTT
CDR3 protein: CASSSLAGGRANTGELFF
D gene: TRBD2
V gene: TRBV6-2/TRBV6-3
J gene: TRBJ2-2
clone size: medium-sized

CDR3 DNA: TGTGCCAGCTCACCCCCACCGATGCGGCGGGAGGGCACAGATACGCAGTATTTT
CDR3 protein: CASSPPPMRREGTDTQYF
D gene: TRBD2
V gene: TRBV18
J gene: TRBJ2-3
clone size: many

CDR3 DNA: TGCGCCAGCAGCTTGGATGGGACACAAGAGACCCAGTACTTC
CDR3 protein: CASSLDGTQETQYF
D gene: -
V gene: TRBV5-1
J gene: TRBJ2-5
clone size: few

CDR3 DNA: TGCGCCAGCAGCCAAGATAACAGGGGGGATGGCTACACCTTC
CDR3 protein: CASSQDNRGDGYTF
D gene: TRBD1
V gene: TRBV4-3
J gene: TRBJ1-2
clone size: many

CDR3 DNA: TGTGCCAGCAGCCTCGCCATAGTCGGATACAATGAGCAGTTCTTC
CDR3 protein: CASSLAIVGYNEQFF
D gene: -
V gene: TRBV7-6
J gene: TRBJ2-1
clone size: many

CDR3 DNA: TGTGCCAGCAGTGCCCAAGGAAGACTTTACAATGAGCAGTTCTTC
CDR3 protein: CASSAQGRLYNEQFF
D gene: -
V gene: TRBV6-1
J gene: TRBJ2-1
clone size: medium-sized

CDR3 DNA: TGTGCCAGCAGCTTAACGGTGTCTAGCGGGAACACCGGGGAGCTGTTTTTT
CDR3 protein: CASSLTVSSGNTGELFF
D gene: TRBD2
V gene: TRBV7-3
J gene: TRBJ2-2
clone size: medium-sized

CDR3 DNA: TGTGCCAGCAGCTTACTAGCGGTGAACACCGGGGAGCTGTTTTTT
CDR3 protein: CASSLLAVNTGELFF
D gene: TRBD2
V gene: TRBV7-6
J gene: TRBJ2-2
clone size: few

CDR3 DNA: TGTGCCATCAGGGCACAGGGAGACAACTATGGCTACACCTTC
CDR3 protein: CAIRAQGDNYGYTF
D gene: -
V gene: TRBV10-3
J gene: TRBJ1-2
clone size: many

CDR3 DNA: TGCAGCGTTGTGCCCGTTGGGGGACTTGTGGAGGCTTTCTTT
CDR3 protein: CSVVPVGGLVEAFF
D gene: -
V gene: TRBV29-1
J gene: TRBJ1-1
clone size: many

CDR3 DNA: TGCAGTGCTAGAGATCGGTGGATAGGGAGACCCTACAATGAGCAGTTCTTC
CDR3 protein: CSARDRWIGRPYNEQFF
D gene: -
V gene: TRBV20-1
J gene: TRBJ2-1
clone size: -

CDR3 DNA: TGTGCCAGCAGCTCCGGACTAGCGGGTTCGGATGAGCAGTTCTTC
CDR3 protein: CASSSGLAGSDEQFF
D gene: TRBD2
V gene: TRBV7-3
J gene: TRBJ2-1
clone size: few